A single sample gave rise to the 8 T cell receptor beta chains below, sequenced in a study of CD8 T cells in Susac syndrome. Random-hexamer reverse transcription was applied to about 0.45 to 1 ug RNA. TCRdb re-analysed the immunoSEQ multiplex PCR reads in MiXCR, keeping a single row per CDR3 protein. Among roughly 200,000 distinct CDR3 sequences listed, roughly 94% were seen once. Sequencing was carried out using CD4+ T cells from PBMCs. Receptor source: a human donor with Susac syndrome.

The chain has TRBV2 and TRBJ2-6; D might be TRBD2 (6 bases). CDR1 and CDR2 from the germline V gene are SNHLY and FYNNEI. CDR3 size: 18 residues. V lost 4 bases and J lost 3, with 19 bases in between. The CDR3 DNA reads TGTGCCAGCAGTGTCTCGGGACTGATGCCTGGTGGGGCCAACGTCCTGACTTTC. It codes for CASSVSGLMPGGANVLTF.

The chain is built from TRBV4-2 and TRBJ2-5; D not resolved. V was trimmed by 2 bases and J by 9 bases, leaving 13 bases between them. Germline V CDR1 and CDR2: LGHNA, YNFKEQ. The length of the CDR3 is 13 residues. The CDR3 DNA reads as TGTGCCAGCAGCCAACCCCACGAGATGGCCCAGTACTTC. It codes for CASSQPHEMAQYF.

The chain is built from TRBV6-6 and TRBJ1-4; possible D gene TRBD1, 5 bases. V was shortened by 10 bases and J by 7 bases, with 10 bases between the two germline ends. Germline CDR1 and CDR2: MNHNY and SVGAGI (reference sequence). This CDR3 region has 11 residues. CDR3: CAIQGGEKLFF. The CDR3 DNA follows: TGTGCCATCCAGGGAGGTGAAAAACTGTTTTTT.

CDR3 in DNA: TGCAGCGTTTCCGGGTGGAACACTGAAGCTTTCTTT. This codes for CSVSGWNTEAFF. The chain employs TRBV29-1 and TRBJ1-1; D not resolved. Deletions cut 5 bases from V and 1 base from J, with 8 bases between. The germline gives CDR1 SQVTM, CDR2 ANQGSEA. The CDR3 is 12 residues long.

The chain recombines TRBV6-2 or TRBV6-3 with TRBJ2-1, with TRBD2 matching over 10 bases. Per germline, CDR1 MNHEY and CDR2 SVGEGT. V dropped 0 bases and J dropped 8; count of bases not matched to a gene: 7. The CDR3 consists of 16 residues. This CDR3 reads CASSYSKRGGSYEQFF. The CDR3 region has the DNA TGTGCCAGCAGTTACTCGAAGCGGGGGGGCTCATATGAGCAGTTCTTC.

This chain joins TRBV6-6 and TRBJ1-5; TRBD1 might be the D (6 bases). With 5 bases removed from V and 13 bases from J, the gap between germline ends came to 21 bases. The CDR3 runs 14 residues. In germline, CDR1 is MNHNY, CDR2 SVGAGI (reference sequence). CDR3 DNA: TGTGCCAGCAGTACCCGAGGCAGGGGTTCCATACAGCATTTT. Protein sequence: CASSTRGRGSIQHF.

V and J are TRBV9 and TRBJ2-7, with 9 bases matching TRBD1. CDR3 size: 15 residues. Germline trimming cut 2 bases from V and 5 bases from J; bases unmatched to any gene: 8. CDR1 and CDR2 from the germline V gene are SGDLS and YYNGEE. CDR3 coding DNA: TGTGCCAGCAGCGTCACGGGACAGGGTATGCACGAGCAGTACTTC. Encoded protein: CASSVTGQGMHEQYF.

This clonotype was counted a single time. The rearrangement uses TRBV29-1 and TRBJ1-2, with D unclear. Germline CDR1 is SQVTM and CDR2 is ANQGSEA. V was clipped by 0 bases and J by 0 bases, with 2 bases between them. This CDR3 contains 12 residues. CDR3 bases: TGCAGCGTTGAAGACACTAACTATGGCTACACCTTC. This sequence encodes CSVEDTNYGYTF.